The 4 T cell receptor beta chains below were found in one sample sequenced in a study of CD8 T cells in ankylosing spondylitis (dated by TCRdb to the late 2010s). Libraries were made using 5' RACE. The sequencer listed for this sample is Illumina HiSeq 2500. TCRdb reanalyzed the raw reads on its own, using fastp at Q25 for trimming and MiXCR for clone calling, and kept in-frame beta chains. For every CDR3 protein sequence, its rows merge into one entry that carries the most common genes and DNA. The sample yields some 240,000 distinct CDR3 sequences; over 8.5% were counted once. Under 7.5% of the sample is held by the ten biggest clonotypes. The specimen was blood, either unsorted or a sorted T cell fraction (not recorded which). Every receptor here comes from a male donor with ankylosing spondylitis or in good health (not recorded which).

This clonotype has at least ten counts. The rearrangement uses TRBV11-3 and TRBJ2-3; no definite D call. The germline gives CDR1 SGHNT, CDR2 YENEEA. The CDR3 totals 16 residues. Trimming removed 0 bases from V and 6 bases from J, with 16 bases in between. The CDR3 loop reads CASSLDLGVPEDTQYF. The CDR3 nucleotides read TGTGCCAGCAGCTTAGATCTAGGCGTGCCGGAGGATACGCAGTATTTT.

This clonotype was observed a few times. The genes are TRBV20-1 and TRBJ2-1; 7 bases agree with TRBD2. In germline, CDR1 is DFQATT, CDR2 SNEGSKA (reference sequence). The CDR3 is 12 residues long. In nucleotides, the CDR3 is TGCACCCCAAAGCGGGGAGGGAATGAGCAGTTCTTC. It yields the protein CTPKRGGNEQFF.

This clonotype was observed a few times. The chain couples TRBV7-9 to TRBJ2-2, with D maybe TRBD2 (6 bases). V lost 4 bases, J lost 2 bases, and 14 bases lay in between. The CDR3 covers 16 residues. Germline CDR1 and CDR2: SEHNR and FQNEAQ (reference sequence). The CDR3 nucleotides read TGTGCCAGCAGCTCCCGGGGGTGGCTCAACACCGGGGAGCTGTTTTTT. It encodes CASSSRGWLNTGELFF. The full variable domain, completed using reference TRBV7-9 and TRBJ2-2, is DTGVSQNPRHKITKRGQNVTFRCDPISEHNRLYWYRQTLGQGPEFLTYFQNEAQLEKSRLLSDRFSAERPKGSFSTLEIQRTEQGDSAMYLCASSSRGWLNTGELFFGEGSRLTVL.

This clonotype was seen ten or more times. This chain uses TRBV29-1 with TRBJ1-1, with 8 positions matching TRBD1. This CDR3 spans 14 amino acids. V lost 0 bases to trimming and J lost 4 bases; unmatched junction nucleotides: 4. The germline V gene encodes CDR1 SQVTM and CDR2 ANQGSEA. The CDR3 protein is CSVEDSTGGTEAFF. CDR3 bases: TGCAGCGTTGAAGACTCCACAGGGGGCACTGAAGCTTTCTTT.